One and the same sample provided the 20 T cell receptor beta chains below, sequenced in a study of blood T cell repertoires in COVID-19. The assay was immunoSEQ multiplex PCR, and TCRdb's table has in-frame clones only and misses some. The table lists approximately 61,000 clones, approximately 86% of them singletons. Specimen: peripheral blood. These receptors were obtained from a man between 65 and 80 years old with acute or convalescent COVID-19.

The rearrangement links TRBV3-1 (or the pseudogene TRBV3-2) to TRBJ1-2; 7 nucleotides agree with TRBD1. CDR3 length: 17 amino acids. Losses at the gene ends were 1 base for V and 5 bases for J; bases not matched to a gene: 13. Germline CDR1 LGHDT, CDR2 YNNKEL (reference sequence). In DNA form, the CDR3 reads TGTGCCAGCAGCCAAGTTCCGGACAGGCCAGGGGTATATGGCTACACCTTC. As protein: CASSQVPDRPGVYGYTF.

The V call is TRBV5-6, the J call TRBJ2-7; 9 nucleotides align to TRBD2. V lost 6 bases, J lost 7 bases, and 23 bases stayed unmatched. The CDR3 has 18 amino acids. Germline-derived CDR1 and CDR2 are SGHDT and YYEEEE. The CDR3 loop reads CASTRGGGASSGEREQYF. The CDR3 nucleotides read TGTGCCAGCACCCGGGGCGGGGGGGCCTCCTCCGGTGAGAGGGAGCAGTACTTC.

The rearrangement uses TRBV10-2 and TRBJ2-5; tentative D call: TRBD2 (5 bases). CDR3 length equals 14 residues. Germline V gene sequence: CDR1 WSHSY, CDR2 SAAADI. V shed 2 bases and J shed 2 bases, with 9 bases lying between them. The CDR3, as DNA: TGCGCCAGCAGTGAGAGGCTAGCTCAAGAGACCCAGTACTTC. It is translated as CASSERLAQETQYF.

The chain links TRBV5-1 to TRBJ1-3; D may be TRBD1 (6 bases). CDR1 SGHRS and CDR2 YFSETQ come from the germline V gene. The CDR3 loop spans 16 amino acids. The V end lost 2 bases, the J end lost 2 bases, and 14 bases lay between the germline ends. The DNA for the CDR3 is TGCGCCAGCAGCTTATTCCCAGGGGTGGCTGGAAACACCATATATTTT. It translates to CASSLFPGVAGNTIYF. The full variable domain, with the rest looked up from reference TRBV5-1 and TRBJ1-3, is KAGVTQTPRYLIKTRGQQVTLSCSPISGHRSVSWYQQTPGQGLQFLFEYFSETQRNKGNFPGRFSGRQFSNSRSEMNVSTLELGDSALYLCASSLFPGVAGNTIYFGEGSWLTVV.

The V and J genes are TRBV27 and TRBJ2-5; TRBD1 agrees at 7 bases. The CDR3 covers 13 residues. Germline CDR1 and CDR2: MNHEY and SMNVEV (reference sequence). Unmatched junction bases numbered 4, after V lost 4 bases and J lost 5 bases. The CDR3 loop reads CASSSTGLETQYF. The CDR3 nucleotides are TGTGCCAGCAGTTCGACAGGGCTGGAGACCCAGTACTTC.

The chain is built from TRBV10-2 and TRBJ2-7, with D maybe TRBD1 (6 bases). The germline V gene encodes CDR1 WSHSY and CDR2 SAAADI. This CDR3 is 15 amino acids long. The germline V and J ends were trimmed by 2 bases and 0 bases, with 11 bases remaining between them. The CDR3 reads CASSEDRKSSYEQYF. The CDR3 nucleotides are TGCGCCAGCAGTGAGGACAGGAAAAGCTCCTACGAGCAGTACTTC.

CDR3 sequence (DNA): TGTGCCAGCAGCTTAAGAGGGGGGGTCTATGGCTACACCTTC. It is translated as CASSLRGGVYGYTF. The rearrangement joins TRBV5-6 to TRBJ1-2, with a weak D call TRBD1 (6 bases). Per the germline V gene, CDR1 is SGHDT and CDR2 is YYEEEE. The CDR3 runs 14 residues. Trimming left V 2 bases short and J 4 bases short, with 12 bases between.

CDR3 residues: CASSQGGLRADTQYF. The CDR3 region has the DNA TGTGCCAGCAGCCAGGGGGGCCTTAGGGCAGATACGCAGTATTTT. V gene TRBV9 combines with J gene TRBJ2-3, with D tentatively TRBD1 (7 bases). Germline values: CDR1 SGDLS, CDR2 YYNGEE. Trimming cost V 4 bases and J 4 bases, with 16 bases left between them. This CDR3 is built from 15 residues.

The V call is TRBV3-1 (or the pseudogene TRBV3-2), the J call TRBJ1-1; possibly TRBD1 for D (6 bases). CDR1 is LGHDT and CDR2 is YNNKEL in the germline V gene (reference sequence). This CDR3 comprises 17 residues. Trimming stripped 0 bases from V and 4 bases from J, with 18 bases between. The CDR3 is CASSQETGGEGGTEAFF. CDR3 coding DNA: TGTGCCAGCAGCCAAGAGACGGGAGGGGAAGGGGGCACTGAAGCTTTCTTT.

This chain connects TRBV5-4 to TRBJ2-7; D perhaps matches TRBD2 (7 bases). The germline gives CDR1 SGHNT, CDR2 YYREEE (reference sequence). Deletions cut 7 bases from V and 0 bases from J, with 17 bases between. This CDR3 region has 15 residues. CDR3 sequence (DNA): TGTGCCAGCCGGCCCCCGGGGGGCTCCTCCTACGAGCAGTACTTC. This translates into CASRPPGGSSYEQYF.

J is TRBJ2-5 and V is TRBV5-1, with D possibly being TRBD2 (6 bases). This CDR3 spans 12 amino acids. Germline CDR1 reads SGHRS; CDR2 reads YFSETQ. Trimming took off 4 bases at V and 5 bases at J, with 9 bases between the two ends. CDR3 loop: CASSRDWETQYF. In DNA, the CDR3 is TGCGCCAGCAGCCGGGACTGGGAGACCCAGTACTTC.

J is TRBJ2-7 and V is TRBV4-1; 12 nucleotides line up with TRBD2. CDR3 length: 17 amino acids. V gave up 4 bases and J gave up 2 bases; unmatched junction bases: 9. Germline lookup yields CDR1 MGHRA and CDR2 YSYEKL. CDR3 loop: CASSPGLAGRLPYEQYF. The CDR3 bases are TGCGCCAGCAGCCCAGGACTAGCGGGGAGGCTGCCCTACGAGCAGTACTTC.

V is TRBV6-5 and J is TRBJ1-1; 7 positions match TRBD1. Trimming cost V 9 bases and J 0 bases; bases outside gene matches: 7. The germline gives CDR1 MNHEY, CDR2 SVGAGI. This CDR3 spans 14 amino acids. This CDR3 is CASIKGALNTEAFF. CDR3 DNA sequence: TGTGCCAGTATAAAGGGGGCCCTGAACACTGAAGCTTTCTTT.

In DNA, the CDR3 is TGTGCCAGCAGCCCCCCGGCGACTAGGGAAAAACTGTTTTTT. Amino acids: CASSPPATREKLFF. The V and J genes are TRBV28 and TRBJ1-4, with D unresolved. The CDR3 is 14 residues long. Germline lookup yields CDR1 MDHEN and CDR2 SYDVKM. V shed 6 bases and J shed 8 bases, with 16 bases lying between them.

V gene TRBV6-5 combines with J gene TRBJ2-1; 9 nucleotides line up with TRBD1. Germline CDR1 and CDR2: MNHEY and SVGAGI. V was clipped by 7 bases and J by 4 bases; unmatched bases: 8. This CDR3 is 15 amino acids long. The CDR3, as DNA: TGTGCCAGCAACAGACAGGGGGTACAATACAATGAGCAGTTCTTC. Translated, it gives CASNRQGVQYNEQFF.

The chain is built from TRBV19 and TRBJ2-7, with D unclear. The germline gives CDR1 LNHDA, CDR2 SQIVND (reference sequence). V lost 5 bases, J lost 0 bases, and 8 bases lay in between. The CDR3 runs 13 residues. For the CDR3, the DNA is TGTGCCAGTAGTGGGCCAGACTCCTACGAGCAGTACTTC. Translated: CASSGPDSYEQYF.

This clone was found a few times. The chain links TRBV18 to TRBJ2-2; TRBD1 is a possible D gene (5 bases). V lost 4 bases, J lost 4 bases, and 10 bases lay in between. Germline V gene data show CDR1 as KGHSH and CDR2 as LQKENI. This CDR3 contains 14 residues. CDR3 sequence: CASSLRQTTGELFF. The CDR3 region has the DNA TGTGCCAGCTCACTAAGACAGACCACCGGGGAGCTGTTTTTT.

This clone appeared a few times. This rearrangement joins TRBV5-4 to TRBJ2-1; no reliable D call. Germline loops: CDR1 SGHNT, CDR2 YYREEE (reference sequence). This CDR3 contains 17 residues. Between the trimmed V and J ends, which lost 1 base and 0 bases, there was a span of 14 bases. CDR3: CASSLSSSYVSYNEQFF. CDR3 DNA: TGTGCCAGCAGCTTGAGTAGCAGCTACGTCTCCTACAATGAGCAGTTCTTC.

The gene calls are TRBV9 and TRBJ2-2; D is perhaps TRBD2 (5 bases). Germline V lookup: CDR1 SGDLS, CDR2 YYNGEE. V lost 7 bases, J lost 8 bases, and 12 bases lay in between. The CDR3 runs to 12 residues. This CDR3 reads CASGVWEGELFF. The DNA for the CDR3 is TGTGCCAGCGGGGTTTGGGAGGGGGAGCTGTTTTTT.

This sequence joins TRBV27 and TRBJ1-1; 10 bases fit TRBD1. The CDR3 totals 17 residues. Germline-derived CDR1 and CDR2 are MNHEY and SMNVEV (reference sequence). J gave up 1 base and V 1 base, and 6 bases lay outside the gene matches. The CDR3: CASSLYGTGVPNTEAFF. CDR3 coding DNA: TGTGCCAGCAGTTTATATGGGACAGGGGTCCCGAACACTGAAGCTTTCTTT.